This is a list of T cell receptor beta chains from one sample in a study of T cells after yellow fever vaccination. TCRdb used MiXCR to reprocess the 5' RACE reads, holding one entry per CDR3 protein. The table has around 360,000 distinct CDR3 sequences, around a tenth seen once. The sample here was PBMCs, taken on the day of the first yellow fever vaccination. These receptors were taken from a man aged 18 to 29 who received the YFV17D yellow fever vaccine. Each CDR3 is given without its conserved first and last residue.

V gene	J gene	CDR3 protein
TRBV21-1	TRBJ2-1	ASSKPASQNEQF
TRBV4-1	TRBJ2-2	ASSQPTGETGELF
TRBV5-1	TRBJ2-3	ASSLDLLAGGNTQY
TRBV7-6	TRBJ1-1	ASSFGEGTEAF
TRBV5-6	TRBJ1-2	ASSFSQLYGYT
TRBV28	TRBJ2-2	ASSSPTRSTGELF
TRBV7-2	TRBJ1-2	ASSYYLTANYGYT
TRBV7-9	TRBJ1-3	ASEGWQAGNTIY
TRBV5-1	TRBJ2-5	ASSREGGHQETQY
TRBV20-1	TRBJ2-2	SARDPSGGHTGELF
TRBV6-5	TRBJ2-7	ASSYGGEAYEQY
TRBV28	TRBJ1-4	ASTDSVNEKLF
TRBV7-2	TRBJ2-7	ASSLGLNYYEQY
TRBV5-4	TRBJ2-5	ASSSTGPVGETQY
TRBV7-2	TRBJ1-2	ASSPQAYGYT
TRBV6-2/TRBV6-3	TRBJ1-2	ASSYSGQGLHYGYT
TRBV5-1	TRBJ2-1	ASSLDLAGPEQF
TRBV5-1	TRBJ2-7	ASSLAAGDAYEQY
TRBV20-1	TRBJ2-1	SAVGASSYNEQF
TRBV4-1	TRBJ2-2	ASSQDPPGRSNTGELF
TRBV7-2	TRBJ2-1	ASSLSELGAGARLFSYNEQF
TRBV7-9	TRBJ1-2	ASSLARRHYGYT
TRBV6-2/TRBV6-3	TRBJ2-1	ASSQRAGWLYNEQF
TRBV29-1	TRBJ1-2	SVESTGGFWRYGYT
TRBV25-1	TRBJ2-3	ASSRLTSGVFPDTQY
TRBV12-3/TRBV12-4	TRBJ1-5	ASSFGSGHQPQH
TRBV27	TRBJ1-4	ATAQGRQEKLF
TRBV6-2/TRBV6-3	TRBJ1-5	ASSYPGPGVSNQPQH
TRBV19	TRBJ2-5	ASSSLQEEETQY